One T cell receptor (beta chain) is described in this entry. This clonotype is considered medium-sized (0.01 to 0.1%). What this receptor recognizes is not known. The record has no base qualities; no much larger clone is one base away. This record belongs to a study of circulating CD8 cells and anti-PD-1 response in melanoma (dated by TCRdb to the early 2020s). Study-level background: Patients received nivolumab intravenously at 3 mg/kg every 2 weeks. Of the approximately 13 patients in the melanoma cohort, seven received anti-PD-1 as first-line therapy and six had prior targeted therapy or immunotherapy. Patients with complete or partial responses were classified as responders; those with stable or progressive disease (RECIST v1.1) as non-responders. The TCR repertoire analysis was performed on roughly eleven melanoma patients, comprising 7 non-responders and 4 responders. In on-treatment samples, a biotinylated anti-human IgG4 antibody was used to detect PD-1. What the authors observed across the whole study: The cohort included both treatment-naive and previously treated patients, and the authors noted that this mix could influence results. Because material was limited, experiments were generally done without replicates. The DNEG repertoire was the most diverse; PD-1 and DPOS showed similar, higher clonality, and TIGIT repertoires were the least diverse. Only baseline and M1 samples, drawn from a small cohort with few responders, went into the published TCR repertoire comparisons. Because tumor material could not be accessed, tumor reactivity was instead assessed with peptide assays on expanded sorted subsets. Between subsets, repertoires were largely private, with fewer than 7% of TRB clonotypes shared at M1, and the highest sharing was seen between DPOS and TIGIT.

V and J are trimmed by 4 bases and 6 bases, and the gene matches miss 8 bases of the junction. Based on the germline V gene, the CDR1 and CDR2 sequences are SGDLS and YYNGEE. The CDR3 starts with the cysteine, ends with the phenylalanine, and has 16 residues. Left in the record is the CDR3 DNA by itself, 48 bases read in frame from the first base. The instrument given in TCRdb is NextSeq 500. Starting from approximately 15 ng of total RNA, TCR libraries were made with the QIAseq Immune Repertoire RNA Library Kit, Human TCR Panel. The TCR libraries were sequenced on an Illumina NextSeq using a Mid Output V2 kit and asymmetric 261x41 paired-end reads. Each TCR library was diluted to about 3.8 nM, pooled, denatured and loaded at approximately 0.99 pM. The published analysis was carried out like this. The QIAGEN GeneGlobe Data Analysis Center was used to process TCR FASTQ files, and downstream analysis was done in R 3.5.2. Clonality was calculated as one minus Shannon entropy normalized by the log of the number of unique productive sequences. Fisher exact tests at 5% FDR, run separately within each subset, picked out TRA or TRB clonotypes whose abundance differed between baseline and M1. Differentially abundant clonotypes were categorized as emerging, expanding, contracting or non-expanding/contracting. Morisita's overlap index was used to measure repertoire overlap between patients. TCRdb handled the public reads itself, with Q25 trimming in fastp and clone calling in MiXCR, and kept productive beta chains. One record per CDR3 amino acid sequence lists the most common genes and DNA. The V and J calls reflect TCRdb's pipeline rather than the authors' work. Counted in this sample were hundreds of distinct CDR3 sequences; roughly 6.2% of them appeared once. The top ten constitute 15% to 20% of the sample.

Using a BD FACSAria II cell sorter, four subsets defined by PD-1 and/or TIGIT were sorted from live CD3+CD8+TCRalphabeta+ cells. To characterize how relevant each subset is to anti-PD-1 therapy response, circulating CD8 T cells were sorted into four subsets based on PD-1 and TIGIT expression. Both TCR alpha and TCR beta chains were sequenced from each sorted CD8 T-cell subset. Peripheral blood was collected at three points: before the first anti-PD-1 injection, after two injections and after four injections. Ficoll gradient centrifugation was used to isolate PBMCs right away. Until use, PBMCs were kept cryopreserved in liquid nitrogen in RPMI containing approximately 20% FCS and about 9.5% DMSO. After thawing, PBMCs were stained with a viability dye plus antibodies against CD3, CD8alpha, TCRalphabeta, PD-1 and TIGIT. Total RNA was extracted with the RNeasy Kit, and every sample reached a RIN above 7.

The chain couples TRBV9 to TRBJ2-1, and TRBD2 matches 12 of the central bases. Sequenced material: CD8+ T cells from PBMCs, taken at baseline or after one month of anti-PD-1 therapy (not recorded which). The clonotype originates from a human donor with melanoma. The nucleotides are TGTGCCAGCAGCACCCGACTAGCGGGAGCCCTCAATGAGCAGTTCTTC. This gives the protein CASSTRLAGALNEQFF. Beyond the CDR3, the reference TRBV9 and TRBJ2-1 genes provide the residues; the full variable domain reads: DSGVTQTPKHLITATGQRVTLRCSPRSGDLSVYWYQQSLDQGLQFLIQYYNGEERAKGNILERFSAQQFPDLHSELNLSSLELGDSALYFCASSTRLAGALNEQFFGPGTRLTVL.